The text below deals with one TCR beta chain. Random hexamers were used to reverse transcribe roughly 0.5 to 1 ug of RNA. MiXCR was run by TCRdb on the immunoSEQ multiplex PCR reads, yielding one entry per CDR3 protein. The data show 140,000 or so distinct CDR3 sequences, around 94% seen once. The sample is drawn from a study of CD8 T cells in Susac syndrome. The junction had 12 bases not matched to a gene; V was cut back by 8 bases and J by 0 bases. Germline V gene data show CDR1 as DFQATT and CDR2 as SNEGSKA (reference sequence). The CDR3 covers 16 residues. This chain links TRBV20-1 with TRBJ2-3; 9 nucleotides agree with TRBD2. The source of this sequence is a human donor in good health. The specimen sequenced was CD4+ T cells from PBMCs. The CDR3, as DNA: TGCAGTCACATAACCGCGGGAGGGTCTAGCACAGATACGCAGTATTTT. This translates into CSHITAGGSSTDTQYF.